The T cell receptor (beta chain) described here comes from a study of identical twins. Study outcomes and limitations: Clonotypes of the beta chain that were abundant in cord blood carried fewer insertions (memory repertoires showed none).

This clonotype was observed many times. Its antigen is still unknown. Trimming shortened V by 3 bases and J by 1 base, and 21 bases separated the two germline ends. The CDR3 covers 17 residues. The germline CDR1 and CDR2 sequences are DFQATT and SNEGSKA (reference sequence). TCRdb processed the 5' RACE reads anew with MiXCR; each CDR3 protein has one entry. This table holds hundreds of thousands of distinct CDR3 sequences, about 20% found once. These data were likewise used in another study, on T cells expressing NK-cell markers. As reported in that work: Seven HCMV-seropositive donors and one seronegative donor made up the eight sequenced donors. In a group of several donors, dominant NKG2C+ clonotypes represented 1.0-7.0% of CD8+ T cells. The CD3+CD56-NKG2C+ fraction was also led by these clonotypes in several donors.

The receptor was derived from a young woman in good health. The chain uses TRBV20-1 and TRBJ1-2; a weak D match, TRBD1 (5 bases). The source material was PBMCs. This CDR3 is CSASTQDLSPFNYGYTF. CDR3 nucleotide sequence: TGCAGTGCTAGTACACAGGACCTATCGCCTTTTAACTATGGCTACACCTTC.